This T cell receptor beta chain was profiled in a study of T-cell reconstitution after alpha-beta-depleted transplantation in children. General study findings and limits: Surviving recipient T cells and thymic progenitors accounted for the high day-60 TCRbeta diversity observed in some patients. From newly produced T cells came most of the T-cell counts and diversity one year after transplant.

In regard to this clonotype: What it binds is unknown.

Germline lookup yields CDR1 DFQATT and CDR2 SNEGSKA (reference sequence). The V and J ends lost 0 bases and 5 bases respectively, with 16 bases between them. The length of the CDR3 is 15 residues. Using unique molecular identifiers, the investigators prepared the TCRbeta library. Each CDR3 protein is one row after TCRdb ran MiXCR on the PCR reads. This table holds over 90,000 distinct CDR3 sequences, about 6% found once. The chain couples TRBV20-1 to TRBJ2-5; D not certain. This receptor was taken from a female patient between 2 and 15 years old who had a stem cell transplant for Fanconi anemia, so the T cells may come from the graft donor. The material sequenced was PBMCs, mostly from graft donor cells, taken 60 days after TCRalphabeta/CD19-depleted stem cell transplant. The CDR3 DNA reads TGCAGTGCTAGAGATCCTATACATCTCCCTGAGACCCAGTACTTC. It specifies CSARDPIHLPETQYF.